The clone carrying this TCR beta chain appeared a few times. The target antigen is unknown. These data originate in a study of T-cell memory formation after mild COVID-19. About the research overall: In these data, TCR clusters were largely donor specific.

Trimming took 4 bases from V and 4 from J, leaving 9 bases between them. Germline V CDR1 and CDR2: SGHDT, YYEEEE. This CDR3 is built from 12 residues. Via MiXCR, TCRdb re-called the 5' RACE reads, giving one row per CDR3 protein. The top ten clones hold roughly a quarter of a sample with some 150,000 distinct CDR3 sequences, roughly a quarter of them seen once. Study-wide results and caveats: Of the contracting clones, CD4+ ones lay mainly in CM and EM, and CD8+ ones in EMRA.

This receptor was taken from an adult woman who had mild COVID-19 (a few samples of this study predate the infection). Cell type and time point are not known. Specimen: PBMCs or a T cell subset sorted from them (not recorded which). V gene TRBV5-6 combines with J gene TRBJ2-7; possibly TRBD1 for D (6 bases). The CDR3 DNA reads TGTGCCAGCAGCCGGACAGCTTACGAGCAGTACTTC. The encoded protein is CASSRTAYEQYF.